Listed below are T cell receptor beta chains from one sample, sequenced in a study of blood T cell repertoires in COVID-19. Profiling relied on immunoSEQ multiplex PCR, and the TCRdb table lists in-frame clones only, not all of them. The sample lists approximately 350,000 clones; roughly 87% were seen once. The source material was PBMCs or T cells enriched from blood (not recorded which). The source of these receptors is a woman aged 25 to 39 who had recovered from COVID-19. CDR3s leave out the opening cysteine and the closing phenylalanine or tryptophan. Some rows mark clone size as missing; the rest say once, few, many or name a class of expanded clone.

v_call clone_size cdr3_aa
TRBV11-1 NA ASSSGQGPYEQY
TRBV5-1 NA ASSSDWSSYNEQF
TRBV7-9 few ASSLNPREASYEQY
TRBV5-1 NA ASSLRGNANTGELF
TRBV24-1 NA ATSGHYSSYNEQF
TRBV18 NA ASSPLAGVTGELF
TRBV19 NA ASSPSAGDTNQPQH
TRBV16 NA ASSQFSGNTEAF
TRBV7-9 NA ASSLVRGQNTEAF
TRBV5-4 NA ASSSPQGEQY
TRBV28 NA ASRPGQNTEAF
TRBV7-8 NA ASSLDRGNSPLH
TRBV28 NA ASSPQSQINYGYT
TRBV5-1 NA ASSLEGGGQETQY
TRBV3-1/TRBV3-2 NA ASSQERGSVWTSGRAKNIQY
TRBV28 NA ASSRNQPQH
TRBV5-5 NA ASSRDRALALEAF
TRBV30 few AWRPGQGRNSPLH
TRBV7-2 NA ASSASRGALEQY
TRBV12-3/TRBV12-4 NA ASSETDNYGYT
TRBV2 NA ASSEQGAVGGYT
TRBV10-3 NA AISESTEDTEAF
TRBV5-4 NA ASSLEGGRRANVLT
TRBV11-3 NA ASSFGGMGNEQF
TRBV7-8 few ASSLGSTGVPLH
TRBV7-9 NA ASSLAAGYNEQF
TRBV6-5 NA ASSLLYGYT
TRBV27 NA ASPPTGVDTEAF
TRBV18 NA ASSPFFTPQDTQY
TRBV21-1 NA ASSRGSGNDRDYT
TRBV7-2 NA ASSLGTPERQPQH
TRBV28 NA ASSFRGRGTDTQY
TRBV11-2 NA ASRGTGGTYNEQF
TRBV5-1 NA ASSLEEGLDNEQF